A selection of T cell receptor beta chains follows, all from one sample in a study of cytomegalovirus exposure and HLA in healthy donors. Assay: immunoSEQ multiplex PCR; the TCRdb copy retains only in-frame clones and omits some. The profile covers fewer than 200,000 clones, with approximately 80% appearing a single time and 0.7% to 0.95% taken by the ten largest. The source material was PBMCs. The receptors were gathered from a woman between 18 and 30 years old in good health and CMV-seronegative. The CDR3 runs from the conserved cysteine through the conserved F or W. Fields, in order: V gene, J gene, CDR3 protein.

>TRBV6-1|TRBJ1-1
CASNRWVGQNTEAFF
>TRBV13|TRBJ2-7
CATKEGTPNSYEQYF
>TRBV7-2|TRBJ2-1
CASSPPLANNEQFF
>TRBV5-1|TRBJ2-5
CASSLVPGLAQETQYF
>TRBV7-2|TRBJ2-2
CASSLGGVAGGGGELFF
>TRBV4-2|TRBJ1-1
CASSQESGSTEAFF
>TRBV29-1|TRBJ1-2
CSVDSTGKNYGYTF
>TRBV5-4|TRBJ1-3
CASSPDRGLDTIYF
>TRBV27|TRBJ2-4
CASSPGGNIQYF
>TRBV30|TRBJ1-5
CAWSVKGADRHNQPQHF
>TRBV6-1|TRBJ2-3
CASSEGPSTDTQYF
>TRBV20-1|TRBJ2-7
CSAGQGYEQYF
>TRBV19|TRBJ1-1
CASSVISRAAEAFF
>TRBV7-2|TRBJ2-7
CASSLGLDRGEQYF
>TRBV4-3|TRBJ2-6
CASSQDGGSSGANVLTF
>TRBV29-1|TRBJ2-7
CSVDLGGGEQYF
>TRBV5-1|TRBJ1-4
CASSLGDSGEKLFF
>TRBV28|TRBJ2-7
CASSAGRTYEQYF
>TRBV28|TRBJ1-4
CASSKGRAAVSPNEKLFF
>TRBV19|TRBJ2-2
CASSIGGQGNTGELFF
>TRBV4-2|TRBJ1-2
CASSQATTGGLGSYGYTF
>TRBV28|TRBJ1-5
CASSLYRGVRAPQHF
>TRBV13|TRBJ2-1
CASSSSGRANNEQFF
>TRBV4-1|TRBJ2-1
CASSQMGLAGFHEQFF
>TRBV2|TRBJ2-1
CASSTGTSGINEQFF
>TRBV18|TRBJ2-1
CASSPRGLASGAMDEQFF
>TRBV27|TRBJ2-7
CASSFTGTSSYEQYF
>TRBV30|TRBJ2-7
CAWRASGTASYEQYF
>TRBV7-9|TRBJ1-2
CASSLALGANGYTF
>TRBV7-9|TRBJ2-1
CASVTSGRAPGGYNEQFF
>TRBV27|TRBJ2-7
CASRGRDHYEQYF
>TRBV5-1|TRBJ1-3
CASSLGTGGNTIYF
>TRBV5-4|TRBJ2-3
CASSLVEADTQYF
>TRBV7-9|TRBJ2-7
CSSSFGAVEQYF
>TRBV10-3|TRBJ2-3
CAISGLAGTDTQYF
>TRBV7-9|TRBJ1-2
CASSSGGTAHF
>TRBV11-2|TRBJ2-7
CASSWGQGSYEQYF
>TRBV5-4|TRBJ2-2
CASSLPLAGGATGELFF
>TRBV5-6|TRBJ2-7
CASSFWRTYEQYF
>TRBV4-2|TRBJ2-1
CASSQGGRNEQFF
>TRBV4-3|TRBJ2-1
CASSQTRLAGAYNEQFF
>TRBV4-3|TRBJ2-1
CASSQDRASANNEQFF
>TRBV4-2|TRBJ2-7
CASSQRTSGSYEQYF
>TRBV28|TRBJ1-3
CASSYPGAGNTIYF
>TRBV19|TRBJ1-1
CASSSRVSEAFF
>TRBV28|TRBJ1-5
CASSLPHSGNQPQHF
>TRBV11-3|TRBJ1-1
CASSSSGAGMNTEAFF